The table lists the clone carrying this T cell receptor (beta chain) with many counts. Its cognate antigen is unknown. TCRdb reprocessed the 5' RACE reads with MiXCR, giving one entry per CDR3 protein. The data hold over 200,000 distinct CDR3 sequences, with 9.4% observed a single time. The germline CDR1 and CDR2 sequences are SGHRS and YFSETQ. The CDR3 is made up of 16 amino acids. Trimming stripped 0 bases from V and 2 bases from J, with 14 bases between. This entry is derived from a study of identical twins. Study-wide findings and caveats: Invariant MAIT and iNKT cells could partly confound zero-insertion analyses. Memory repertoires lacked the insertion deficit that abundant cord blood beta clonotypes showed.

The source material was memory (CD45RO+) T cells sorted from blood. The chain has TRBV5-1 and TRBJ1-2; D not certain. This clonotype originated in a woman aged 18 to 35 in good health. The CDR3 protein is CASSLGGQATNYGYTF. CDR3 nucleotides: TGCGCCAGCAGCTTGGGTGGGCAGGCAACAAACTATGGCTACACCTTC.